Shown below are 29 T cell receptor beta chains from a single sample sequenced in a study of OX40 agonist ivuxolimab in advanced cancers. Libraries were prepared by immunoSEQ multiplex PCR; TCRdb keeps only in-frame clonotypes and omits some of them. The sample consists of about 92,000 clones, around 90% of them appearing once. Sequenced here: CD4+ or CD8+ T cells sorted from blood, sampled in a trial of the OX40 agonist ivuxolimab. Receptors were obtained from an adult with an advanced solid tumor such as melanoma, head and neck, liver or kidney cancer.

This chain's CDR3 is CASSQTPRGHPSYEQYF. The CDR3, as DNA: TGCGCCAGCAGTCAAACCCCCCGGGGCCACCCCTCCTACGAGCAGTACTTC. V gene TRBV23-1 combines with J gene TRBJ2-7; the D gene could be TRBD1 or TRBD2 (5 bases each). TRBV23-1 is an open reading frame, and its role is uncertain. V was pared by 2 bases and J by 0 bases, with 17 bases between. The CDR3 has 17 residues.

The chain combines TRBV7-8 with TRBJ1-5; D not resolved. Germline loops: CDR1 SGHVS, CDR2 FQNEAQ. The length of the CDR3 is 13 residues. Trimming took off 0 bases at V and 7 bases at J, with 7 bases between the two ends. This CDR3 reads CASSLAFGQPQHF. CDR3 DNA sequence: TGTGCCAGCAGCTTAGCTTTCGGGCAGCCCCAGCATTTT.

In this sample, this clone turned up a few times. The CDR3 region is CASSGGTSPKETQYF. CDR3 coding DNA: TGTGCCAGCAGCGGCGGGACTAGCCCTAAAGAGACCCAGTACTTC. V usage is TRBV5-4 and J usage is TRBJ2-5; 9 bases map to TRBD2. CDR1 and CDR2 from the germline V gene are SGHNT and YYREEE (reference sequence). Losses at the gene ends were 4 bases for V and 3 bases for J; bases not matched to a gene: 7. The CDR3 loop spans 15 amino acids.

This chain connects TRBV11-3 to TRBJ2-1; no clear D. Germline loops: CDR1 SGHNT, CDR2 YENEEA. The CDR3 covers 15 residues. With 0 bases removed from V and 0 bases from J, the gap between germline ends came to 6 bases. The CDR3 region has the DNA TGTGCCAGCAGCTTAGATCCTAGCTCCTACAATGAGCAGTTCTTC. Its protein is CASSLDPSSYNEQFF.

The J gene is TRBJ2-3, the V gene TRBV7-2, with D possibly being TRBD2 (6 bases). The CDR3 length is 14 residues. The germline V and J ends were trimmed by 5 bases and 5 bases, with 14 bases remaining between them. CDR1 is SGHTA, CDR2 FQGNSA, per germline. This chain's CDR3 is CASSLLPGLDTQYF. The CDR3 coding sequence is TGTGCCAGCAGCCTACTGCCGGGACTAGATACGCAGTATTTT.

The gene calls are TRBV18 and TRBJ2-7; unclear D gene. This CDR3 contains 16 residues. Germline V gene sequence: CDR1 KGHSH, CDR2 LQKENI. Trimming stripped 3 bases from V and 0 bases from J, with 15 bases between. The CDR3 nucleotides read TGTGCCAGCTCACCGTCTACGCTATTTAGCTCCTACGAGCAGTACTTC. It codes for CASSPSTLFSSYEQYF.

This rearrangement joins TRBV5-1 to TRBJ2-1; possibly TRBD1 or TRBD2 for D (5 bases each). V lost 4 bases and J lost 7, with 15 bases in between. Germline V lookup: CDR1 SGHRS, CDR2 YFSETQ. This CDR3 has 14 amino acids. CDR3 region: CASSGGTPPNEQFF. The CDR3 bases are TGCGCCAGCAGCGGGGGTACCCCGCCGAATGAGCAGTTCTTC.

This rearrangement joins TRBV7-2 to TRBJ1-5, with D hard to call. Deletions cut 0 bases from V and 3 bases from J, with 9 bases between. Looked up from germline, CDR1 is SGHTA and CDR2 is FQGNSA. CDR3 length: 15 residues. The CDR3 DNA sequence: TGTGCCAGCAGCTTAGCGTGGGTAGACAATCAGCCCCAGCATTTT. It codes for CASSLAWVDNQPQHF.

The chain carries TRBV21-1 and TRBJ1-5. TRBV21-1 is shown as a pseudogene. CDR3 size: 17 residues. The CDR3 region has the DNA TGTGCCAGCAGAAGACATTTCAGTACAGTGAGGAATCAGCCCCAGCATTTT. Protein: CASRRHFSTVRNQPQHF.

The chain carries TRBV10-3 and TRBJ2-7; 9 bases align to TRBD2. Per the germline V gene, CDR1 is ENHRY and CDR2 is SYGVKD. This CDR3 has 15 amino acids. With V trimmed by 0 bases and J by 6 bases, 6 bases remained unmatched. The CDR3 DNA follows: TGTGCCATCAGTGAGTCTGTAGCGGGAGCTAGCGAGCAGTACTTC. Translation gives CAISESVAGASEQYF.

The V and J genes are TRBV11-2 and TRBJ2-1, with D unclear. The V end lost 7 bases, the J end lost 7 bases, and 17 bases lay between the germline ends. CDR1 SGHAT and CDR2 FQNNGV come from the germline V gene. The length of the CDR3 is 14 residues. CDR3 protein: CASTPLGVRNEQFF. The CDR3 DNA reads TGTGCCAGCACCCCCTTGGGTGTAAGGAATGAGCAGTTCTTC.

The chain links TRBV6-1 to TRBJ2-3, with 10 bases aligning to TRBD2. The germline CDR1 and CDR2 sequences are MNHNS and SASEGT. CDR3 size: 16 residues. J gave up 5 bases and V 2 bases, and 7 bases lay outside the gene matches. The CDR3, as DNA: TGTGCCAGCAGTGAAATGGTAGCGGGAGGAGTAGATACGCAGTATTTT. Residues: CASSEMVAGGVDTQYF.

The chain employs TRBV11-3 and TRBJ2-2; D unresolved. Germline loops: CDR1 SGHNT, CDR2 YENEEA. V lost 4 bases and J lost 3, with 3 bases in between. The CDR3 contains 12 residues. The CDR3: CASSSDTGELFF. In DNA, the CDR3 is TGTGCCAGCAGCTCCGACACCGGGGAGCTGTTTTTT.

CDR3 region: CASSLAGTGANVLTF. The CDR3 DNA sequence: TGTGCCAGCAGTTTGGCAGGGACTGGGGCCAACGTCCTGACTTTC. This chain links TRBV27 with TRBJ2-6; the D gene is possibly TRBD1 (5 bases). The CDR3 spans 15 residues. V gave up 3 bases and J gave up 2 bases, with 8 bases separating them. The germline V gene has CDR1 MNHEY and CDR2 SMNVEV (reference sequence).

This clone was picked up one time. The genes are TRBV27 and TRBJ2-1; 8 bases match TRBD2. Trimming removed 3 bases from V and 7 bases from J; junction bases left unmatched: 11. Germline V lookup: CDR1 MNHEY, CDR2 SMNVEV (reference sequence). CDR3 length equals 16 residues. CDR3 residues: CASSFVPGRALNEQFF. In nucleotides, the CDR3 is TGTGCCAGCAGTTTTGTTCCCGGGAGGGCCCTTAATGAGCAGTTCTTC.

The genes are TRBV11-2 and TRBJ2-1; the D is unclear. This CDR3 is 14 amino acids long. The V end was cut by 2 bases, the J end by 5 bases, with 10 bases between. From germline, CDR1 is SGHAT and CDR2 FQNNGV. The CDR3 protein is CASSLLPQNNEQFF. In DNA form, the CDR3 reads TGTGCCAGCAGCTTACTTCCGCAGAACAATGAGCAGTTCTTC.

The chain has TRBV7-2 and TRBJ2-1, with 13 bases lining up with TRBD2. CDR3 length: 15 residues. The junction had 4 bases not matched to a gene; V was cut back by 3 bases and J by 8 bases. Per germline, CDR1 SGHTA and CDR2 FQGNSA. This chain's CDR3 is CASSLGLAGPDEQFF. For the CDR3, the DNA is TGTGCCAGCAGCTTGGGACTAGCGGGACCGGATGAGCAGTTCTTC.

The chain has TRBV5-5 and TRBJ2-7, with 8 nucleotides matching TRBD1. Germline CDR1 and CDR2: SGHKS and YYEKEE (reference sequence). The CDR3 runs 15 residues. V shed 4 bases, J shed 0 bases, and the junction held 6 bases outside the gene matches. CDR3 protein: CASSIRDRSSYEQYF. In DNA form, the CDR3 reads TGTGCCAGCAGCATCCGGGACAGGAGCTCCTACGAGCAGTACTTC.

The J gene is TRBJ2-7, the V gene TRBV11-2, with TRBD1 as a possible D gene (6 bases). CDR1 is SGHAT and CDR2 is FQNNGV in the germline V gene. V gave up 5 bases and J gave up 3 bases, with 17 bases separating them. This CDR3 has 15 residues. Written as DNA, the CDR3 is TGTGCCAGCAGCGCTGAGGACAGCTCGGTCTACGAGCAGTACTTC. Protein product: CASSAEDSSVYEQYF.

V is TRBV7-3 and J is TRBJ2-5; D is unclear. This CDR3 is 14 amino acids long. The V end was cut by 3 bases, the J end by 4 bases, with 12 bases between. Germline V lookup: CDR1 SGHTA, CDR2 FQGTGA. In nucleotides, the CDR3 is TGTGCCAGCAGCTTGTTCCCGGGTAGAGAGACCCAGTACTTC. Translated: CASSLFPGRETQYF.

The chain employs TRBV14 and TRBJ2-5; the D is unclear. Germline V lookup: CDR1 SGHDN, CDR2 FVKESK. The CDR3 loop spans 14 amino acids. Trimming cost V 4 bases and J 3 bases, with 12 bases left between them. CDR3 DNA sequence: TGTGCCAGCAGCCGCCGATGGAAGGAAGAGACCCAGTACTTC. Protein sequence: CASSRRWKEETQYF. Full variable domain (rest looked up from reference TRBV14 and TRBJ2-5): EAGVTQFPSHSVIEKGQTVTLRCDPISGHDNLYWYRRVMGKEIKFLLHFVKESKQDESGMPNNRFLAERTGGTYSTLKVQPAELEDSGVYFCASSRRWKEETQYFGPGTRLLVL.

The chain joins TRBV5-6 to TRBJ1-1; D is perhaps TRBD1 (5 bases). Germline values: CDR1 SGHDT, CDR2 YYEEEE. Trimming pared 2 bases from V and 1 base from J, leaving 9 bases between. CDR3 length: 14 residues. CDR3 DNA: TGTGCCAGCAGCTTTTCGGGGGAGAACACTGAAGCTTTCTTT. This gives the protein CASSFSGENTEAFF.

This sequence joins TRBV2 and TRBJ2-7; D may be TRBD1 (5 bases). Trimming pared 5 bases from V and 4 bases from J, leaving 15 bases between. The CDR3 extends over 14 amino acids. Germline lookup yields CDR1 SNHLY and CDR2 FYNNEI. The CDR3 DNA is TGTGCCAGCAGTAGAACCCCGACAGCATACGAGCAGTACTTC. As protein: CASSRTPTAYEQYF. Looking up the rest from reference TRBV2 and TRBJ2-7 gives the full variable domain: EPEVTQTPSHQVTQMGQEVILRCVPISNHLYFYWYRQILGQKVEFLVSFYNNEISEKSEIFDDQFSVERPDGSNFTLKIRSTKLEDSAMYFCASSRTPTAYEQYFGPGTRLTVT.

The chain couples TRBV2 to TRBJ2-1; 12 bases match TRBD2. This CDR3 is 14 amino acids long. Germline V gene lookup returns CDR1 SNHLY and CDR2 FYNNEI. V lost 4 bases to trimming and J lost 9 bases; unmatched junction nucleotides: 4. The CDR3 DNA follows: TGTGCCAGCAGTGTTCTAGCGGGAGGGAGTGAGCAGTTCTTC. Its translation is CASSVLAGGSEQFF.

This chain links TRBV7-9 with TRBJ2-2; D is tentatively TRBD1 or TRBD2 (6 bases each). The V gene lost 7 bases and the J gene lost 5 bases, with 26 bases spanning the gap. Germline V CDR1 and CDR2: SEHNR, FQNEAQ (reference sequence). This CDR3 region has 18 residues. CDR3 sequence reads: CASTPKGGQRTSTGELFF. For the CDR3, the DNA is TGTGCCAGCACCCCAAAGGGGGGCCAGCGGACCTCAACCGGGGAGCTGTTTTTT.

V is TRBV6-6 and J is TRBJ2-3; TRBD2 agrees at 7 bases. This CDR3 has 16 amino acids. V lost 2 bases, J lost 4 bases, and 9 bases stayed unmatched. The germline V gene encodes CDR1 MNHNY and CDR2 SVGAGI (reference sequence). CDR3 protein: CASSYGVGLVSDTQYF. The CDR3, as DNA: TGTGCCAGCAGTTACGGCGTCGGACTAGTATCAGATACGCAGTATTTT.

The chain joins TRBV6-9 to TRBJ2-1; TRBD1 aligns across 8 bases. CDR1 is MNHGY, CDR2 SVAAGI, per germline. This CDR3 has 18 amino acids. The V segment lost 0 bases and the J segment 8 bases; nucleotides outside the gene matches: 15. The CDR3 DNA reads as TGTGCCAGCAGTTATTCGCCGCTTGACAGGGGAAAGGGCCATGAGCAGTTCTTC. Its translation is CASSYSPLDRGKGHEQFF.

This chain links TRBV5-4 with TRBJ2-1, with 9 bases lining up with TRBD1. The CDR3 runs to 16 residues. Per the germline V gene, CDR1 is SGHNT and CDR2 is YYREEE (reference sequence). After removal of 4 bases from V and 4 bases from J, the junction contained 9 bases not matched to a gene. The CDR3 sequence is CASSTPGQGSYNEQFF. CDR3 DNA sequence: TGTGCCAGCAGCACCCCGGGACAGGGCTCTTACAATGAGCAGTTCTTC.

This clone occurred once. V gene TRBV11-2 combines with J gene TRBJ2-4; a possible D gene is TRBD2 (6 bases). V gave up 1 base and J gave up 7 bases, with 14 bases separating them. Germline V gene data show CDR1 as SGHAT and CDR2 as FQNNGV. This CDR3 is 15 amino acids long. The CDR3 reads CASSLAPLGGNIQYF. The CDR3 DNA reads as TGTGCCAGCAGCTTAGCCCCTCTTGGGGGGAACATTCAGTACTTC.